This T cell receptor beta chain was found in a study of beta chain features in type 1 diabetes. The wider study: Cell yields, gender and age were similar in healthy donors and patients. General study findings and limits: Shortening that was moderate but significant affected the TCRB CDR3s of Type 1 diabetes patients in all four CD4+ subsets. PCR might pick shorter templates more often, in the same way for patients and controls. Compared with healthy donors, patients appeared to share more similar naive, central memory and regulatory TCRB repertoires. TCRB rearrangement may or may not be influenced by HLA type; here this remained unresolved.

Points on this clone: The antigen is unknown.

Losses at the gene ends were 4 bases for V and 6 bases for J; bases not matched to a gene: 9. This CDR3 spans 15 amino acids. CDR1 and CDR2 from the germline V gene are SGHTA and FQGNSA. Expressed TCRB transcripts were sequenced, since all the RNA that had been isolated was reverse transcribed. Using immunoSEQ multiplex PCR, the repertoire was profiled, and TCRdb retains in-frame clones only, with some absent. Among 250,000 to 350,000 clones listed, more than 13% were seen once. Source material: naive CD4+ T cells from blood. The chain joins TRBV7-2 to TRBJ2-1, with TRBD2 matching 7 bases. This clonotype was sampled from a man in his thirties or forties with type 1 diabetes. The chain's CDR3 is CASSSSLASGNEQFF. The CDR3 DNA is TGTGCCAGCAGCTCCTCCCTGGCTAGCGGCAATGAGCAGTTCTTC.